This T cell receptor beta chain was sequenced during a study of CD8 T cells in ankylosing spondylitis. Study results and limitations: Ankylosing spondylitis blood seemed to carry a telltale TCR beta motif made of under ten highly homologous variants. Peripheral blood samples showed relatively rare disease-linked clones, and these clones were CD8+. The study looked at matched synovial fluid samples from ankylosing spondylitis patients. Disease-linked clones were reported to be significantly enriched there.

As the method for making TCR beta libraries, quantitative 5'-RACE with molecular barcodes was used. Each CDR3 protein is one row after TCRdb ran MiXCR on the 5' RACE reads. The sample contains around 490,000 distinct CDR3 sequences, 5.3% of which appear only once. Germline V gene sequence: CDR1 MDHEN, CDR2 SYDVKM. Between the trimmed V and J ends, which lost 6 bases and 0 bases, there was a span of 14 bases. This CDR3 spans 15 amino acids. This clonotype has just a few counts. Its antigen remains unknown. This sequence joins TRBV28 and TRBJ2-5; perhaps TRBD2 as D (6 bases). Material: blood, either unsorted or a sorted T cell fraction (not recorded which). This receptor was taken from a male donor with ankylosing spondylitis. CDR3 residues: CASRAKRDYQETQYF. The CDR3 region has the DNA TGTGCCAGCAGAGCAAAGAGGGACTACCAAGAGACCCAGTACTTC.